The 27 T cell receptor beta chains presented below share a single source sample, sequenced in a study of breast tumors, draining lymph nodes, adjacent tissues. Axillary draining lymph nodes of breast cancer patients supplied the node samples. TCRdb passed the multiplex PCR reads through MiXCR, listing each CDR3 protein once. The sample lists under 350,000 distinct CDR3 sequences, 30% occurring once. The sequencing sample was made of axillary lymph node tissue. Receptors were obtained from a female donor with breast cancer. Some clones in this sample may be carry-over from other donors' samples.

The sample holds one count of this clonotype. A much larger clone lies one base from this, so it may be a read error. The CDR3, as DNA: TGTGCCAGCAGCTTGGCGGTACGAGGTGCCAACGAGCAGTACTTC. This sequence encodes CASSLAVRGANEQYF. This chain connects TRBV5-5 to TRBJ2-7; D gene uncertain. Germline CDR1 and CDR2: SGHKS and YYEKEE (reference sequence). This CDR3 has 15 residues. V shed 0 bases and J shed 5 bases, with 15 bases lying between them. Based on the CDR3 plus reference TRBV5-5 and TRBJ2-7, the full variable domain is DAGVTQSPTHLIKTRGQQVTLRCSPISGHKSVSWYQQVLGQGPQFIFQYYEKEERGRGNFPDRFSARQFPNYSSELNVNALLLGDSALYLCASSLAVRGANEQYFGPGTRLTVT.

In regard to this clonotype: The junction departs from germline at one end; a sequencing error may be responsible. This chain links TRBV7-8 with TRBJ2-6; 9 bases agree with TRBD2. The CDR3 is 15 residues long. From germline, CDR1 is SGHVS and CDR2 FQNEAQ. CDR3 amino acids: CASSLEASGAYVLTF. The DNA for the CDR3 is TGTGCCAGCAGCTTAGAGGCTAGCGGGGCCTACGTCCTGACTTTC.

The J gene is TRBJ2-7, the V gene TRBV28, with D maybe TRBD2 (5 bases). The CDR3 spans 17 residues. V was trimmed by 3 bases and J by 2 bases, leaving 20 bases between them. Per the germline V gene, CDR1 is MDHEN and CDR2 is SYDVKM. CDR3 bases: TGTGCCAGCAGTTTGATTACTAGTGGAGAAAGGACCTACGAGCAGTACTTC. This translates into CASSLITSGERTYEQYF.

V is TRBV19 and J is TRBJ2-5, with a weak D call TRBD2 (6 bases). Germline V lookup: CDR1 LNHDA, CDR2 SQIVND (reference sequence). The CDR3 length is 15 residues. V was trimmed by 10 bases and J by 4 bases, leaving 22 bases between them. The CDR3 sequence is CATSERVDRGETQYF. CDR3 DNA sequence: TGTGCCACCTCGGAGCGGGTGGATCGGGGAGAGACCCAGTACTTC.

This clonotype was recorded many times. This chain links TRBV20-1 with TRBJ2-5; perhaps TRBD2 as D (6 bases). Deletions cut 3 bases from V and 4 bases from J, with 15 bases between. The CDR3 sequence is 14 residues long. Per the germline V gene, CDR1 is DFQATT and CDR2 is SNEGSKA (reference sequence). In DNA, the CDR3 is TGCAGTGCTAGCGGGAGTGGGGACGGAGAGACCCAGTACTTC. Translated, it gives CSASGSGDGETQYF.

This clonotype was counted at least ten times. V is TRBV12-3 or TRBV12-4 and J is TRBJ2-1; 10 bases align to TRBD2. The CDR3 length is 13 residues. V trimming: 0 bases; J trimming: 16 bases; junction bases outside the gene matches: 6. The CDR3, as DNA: TGTGCCAGCAGTTTAGCACAACTAGCGGGATATTTCTTC. It codes for CASSLAQLAGYFF.

This clonotype was seen at least ten times. The gene calls are TRBV14 and TRBJ2-2, with 10 positions matching TRBD1. The CDR3 has 17 residues. With V trimmed by 4 bases and J by 6 bases, 11 bases remained unmatched. Germline CDR1 SGHDN, CDR2 FVKESK. CDR3 protein: CASSRVDRGRFPGELFF. CDR3 sequence (DNA): TGTGCCAGCAGCCGAGTAGACAGGGGGCGGTTTCCCGGGGAGCTGTTTTTT.

This clonotype has ten or more counts. The genes are TRBV7-9 and TRBJ2-3; D possibly corresponds to TRBD2 (6 bases). The CDR3 consists of 14 residues. V lost 5 bases to trimming and J lost 8 bases, with 17 bases between them. Looked up from germline, CDR1 is SEHNR and CDR2 is FQNEAQ (reference sequence). The CDR3 DNA sequence: TGTGCCAGCAGCATCGGGACTCCGGGGTTTACGCAGTATTTT. It specifies CASSIGTPGFTQYF.

This clonotype was counted only a few times. This chain uses TRBV3-1 with TRBJ2-7; 8 bases line up with TRBD1. Losses at the gene ends were 3 bases for V and 2 bases for J; bases not matched to a gene: 6. CDR1 LGHDT and CDR2 YNNKEL come from the germline V gene (reference sequence). This CDR3 contains 15 residues. CDR3 amino acids: CASSQAAGGPYEQYF. CDR3 nucleotides: TGTGCCAGCAGCCAGGCGGCAGGGGGCCCCTACGAGCAGTACTTC.

This clonotype was found many times. The chain uses TRBV5-1 and TRBJ2-2, with 11 bases aligning to TRBD2. Per germline, CDR1 SGHRS and CDR2 YFSETQ. V was pared by 3 bases and J by 5 bases, with 6 bases of the junction left unmatched. The CDR3 totals 16 residues. CDR3 residues: CASSSGTSGGTGELFF. The CDR3 coding sequence is TGCGCCAGCAGCTCGGGGACTAGCGGAGGGACCGGGGAGCTGTTTTTT.

The chain combines TRBV20-1 with TRBJ2-2, with D maybe TRBD2 (5 bases). This CDR3 has 11 residues. Looked up from germline, CDR1 is DFQATT and CDR2 is SNEGSKA (reference sequence). The V and J ends lost 3 bases and 7 bases respectively, with 6 bases between them. CDR3 bases: TGCAGTGCTAGTGAGGGCGGGGAGCTGTTTTTT. Protein product: CSASEGGELFF.

This clonotype was counted many times. The chain links TRBV12-3 or TRBV12-4 to TRBJ2-7; D remains ambiguous. Trimming removed 7 bases from V and 6 bases from J, with 19 bases in between. The CDR3 is 14 residues long. The CDR3 DNA follows: TGTGCCAGCACCCCCCACCCCGTGGCCCCCGAGCAGTACTTC. Amino acid sequence: CASTPHPVAPEQYF.

This clonotype showed up many times. The chain has TRBV11-2 and TRBJ1-6, with D perhaps matching TRBD1 (6 bases). Germline V gene lookup returns CDR1 SGHAT and CDR2 FQNNGV. CDR3 length equals 15 residues. Trimming shortened V by 3 bases and J by 6 bases, and 12 bases separated the two germline ends. Here the CDR3 reads CASSLGSGANSPLHF. CDR3 sequence (DNA): TGTGCCAGCAGCTTGGGCTCAGGGGCTAATTCACCCCTCCACTTT.

Turning to this clonotype: A read error may account for a junction end that differs from germline. This rearrangement joins TRBV9 to TRBJ2-1; 8 bases agree with TRBD2. The CDR3 contains 15 residues. The V gene's germline CDR1 is SGDLS and CDR2 YYNGEE. The CDR3 DNA reads as TGTGCCAGCAGCACCAGCGGGAGCTCCTACGATGAGCAGTTCTTC. Translating it yields CASSTSGSSYDEQFF.

In the case of this clonotype: A single base separates this from a much larger clone, so it may be a read error. The chain couples TRBV3-1 to TRBJ2-5; possibly TRBD2 for D (6 bases). The CDR3 extends over 15 amino acids. Germline assignment: CDR1 LGHDT and CDR2 YNNKEL (reference sequence). With 1 base removed from V and 4 bases from J, the gap between germline ends came to 13 bases. CDR3 DNA: TGTGCCAGCAGCCAAGGGGCCGGGGGAGCAGAGACCCAGTACTTC. This translates into CASSQGAGGAETQYF.

J is TRBJ2-7 and V is TRBV19; 10 bases fit TRBD1. Germline assignment: CDR1 LNHDA and CDR2 SQIVND (reference sequence). The CDR3 extends over 15 amino acids. V trimming: 3 bases; J trimming: 2 bases; junction bases outside the gene matches: 4. The CDR3 nucleotides read TGTGCCAGTAGTATGGCGGACAGGGGGACCTACGAGCAGTACTTC. It yields the protein CASSMADRGTYEQYF.

The table lists this clonotype with many counts. The chain joins TRBV7-3 to TRBJ2-3; D possibly matches TRBD1 or TRBD2 (7 bases each). Trimming removed 5 bases at V and 3 bases at J, with 15 bases between. The CDR3 runs 15 residues. Per germline, CDR1 SGHTA and CDR2 FQGTGA. The CDR3 DNA follows: TGTGCCAGCAGCGAGGGAGGGGGCGGTACAGATACGCAGTATTTT. Translating it yields CASSEGGGGTDTQYF.

There are many counts of this clonotype. The chain couples TRBV5-8 to TRBJ1-2; 7 nucleotides align to TRBD1. The germline V gene encodes CDR1 SGHTS and CDR2 YDEGEE. The CDR3 is 15 residues long. V trimming: 4 bases; J trimming: 1 base; junction bases outside the gene matches: 7. DNA for the CDR3: TGTGCCAGCAGCCGTGGGACAGATGATAACTATGGCTACACCTTC. Amino acid sequence: CASSRGTDDNYGYTF.

V usage is TRBV11-2 and J usage is TRBJ1-6; 10 positions agree with TRBD1. The CDR3 is made up of 15 amino acids. Germline lookup yields CDR1 SGHAT and CDR2 FQNNGV. Germline trimming cut 2 bases from V and 8 bases from J; bases unmatched to any gene: 3. Here the CDR3 reads CASSLTGTGDSPLHF. CDR3 nucleotides: TGTGCCAGCAGCTTAACCGGGACAGGGGATTCACCCCTCCACTTT.

This clonotype was detected many times. The rearrangement links TRBV7-9 to TRBJ2-7; D not resolved. Trimming removed 5 bases from V and 2 bases from J, with 7 bases in between. Germline V gives CDR1 SEHNR, CDR2 FQNEAQ (reference sequence). The CDR3 totals 12 residues. The CDR3 DNA is TGTGCCAGCAGCCCCGGCCCCTACGAGCAGTACTTC. Protein product: CASSPGPYEQYF.

The rearrangement joins TRBV25-1 to TRBJ2-1, with 11 nucleotides matching TRBD2. The CDR3 consists of 15 residues. V dropped 8 bases and J dropped 8; count of bases not matched to a gene: 11. CDR1 is MGHDK, CDR2 SYGVNS, per germline. CDR3 in amino acids: CASLGTSGSGDEQFF. CDR3 nucleotide sequence: TGTGCCAGCTTAGGAACTAGCGGGAGCGGCGATGAGCAGTTCTTC.

In its sample, this clonotype was seen many times. The chain has TRBV11-1 and TRBJ2-7; no definite D call. Germline CDR1 SGHAT, CDR2 FQDESV (reference sequence). The CDR3 loop spans 13 amino acids. Between the trimmed V and J ends, which lost 4 bases and 4 bases, there was a span of 11 bases. CDR3 coding DNA: TGTGCCAGCAGCTACCGGGTCCCATACGAGCAGTACTTC. It specifies CASSYRVPYEQYF.

The rearrangement joins TRBV20-1 to TRBJ2-1; TRBD2 aligns across 11 bases. This CDR3 comprises 17 residues. V was clipped by 4 bases and J by 2 bases; unmatched bases: 10. Germline V gene sequence: CDR1 DFQATT, CDR2 SNEGSKA (reference sequence). DNA of the CDR3: TGCAGTGCTACGCACCCTAATAGCGGGAGGGCCTACAATGAGCAGTTCTTC. Protein product: CSATHPNSGRAYNEQFF.

This clonotype came up a few times. This chain joins TRBV28 and TRBJ2-7; D is undetermined. V dropped 6 bases and J dropped 2 bases, with 14 bases sitting between them. The CDR3 is 14 residues long. Per germline, CDR1 MDHEN and CDR2 SYDVKM. CDR3 sequence: CASSRAVSTYEQYF. The CDR3 nucleotides read TGTGCCAGCAGCCGGGCGGTCAGTACCTACGAGCAGTACTTC.

The chain has TRBV6-5 and TRBJ1-2; D ambiguous. V lost 5 bases, J lost 0 bases, and 19 bases lay in between. The CDR3 covers 17 residues. Germline V gene data show CDR1 as MNHEY and CDR2 as SVGAGI. DNA of the CDR3: TGTGCCAGCAGTCCCACCTCCGGGTCCTCAACTAACTATGGCTACACCTTC. Encoded protein: CASSPTSGSSTNYGYTF.

As regards this clonotype: This may come from a read error, since a much larger clone is one base off. The chain joins TRBV12-3 or TRBV12-4 to TRBJ2-7; TRBD2 matches at 13 bases. Trimming cost V 3 bases and J 4 bases; bases outside gene matches: 3. CDR3 size: 15 residues. CDR3 region: CASSFTGLAGYEQYF. The DNA of the CDR3 is TGTGCCAGCAGTTTCACGGGACTAGCGGGATACGAGCAGTACTTC.

This clonotype has more than one count but fewer than ten. This chain joins TRBV20-1 and TRBJ2-4; 7 nucleotides line up with TRBD2. After removal of 1 base from V and 7 bases from J, the junction contained 4 bases not matched to a gene. The CDR3 is 13 amino acids. Germline lookup yields CDR1 DFQATT and CDR2 SNEGSKA (reference sequence). The CDR3 here is CSARVGGGNIQYF. CDR3 DNA sequence: TGCAGTGCTAGAGTTGGGGGAGGGAACATTCAGTACTTC.